Given below is one T cell receptor (beta chain) in context. Its matching antigen is unknown. At one of its ends the junction is not consistent with the germline gene, which may arise from a read error. The PCR had 60 Vbeta and 13 Jbeta primers. Profiled with immunoSEQ multiplex PCR; TCRdb holds only in-frame clones, not every one. The table includes about 280,000 clones, over 85% detected once. The data were obtained in a study of cytomegalovirus exposure and HLA in healthy donors. Study-wide points: Association of 16,951 TCR beta sequences with HLA alleles was found at 0.05 false discovery rate in a later analysis.

Germline V gives CDR1 SEHNR, CDR2 FQNEAQ (reference sequence). The CDR3 totals 14 residues. Sequencing was performed on PBMCs. V is TRBV7-9 and J is TRBJ2-5; 10 bases are shared with TRBD2. This receptor was taken from a woman between 18 and 30 years old in good health and CMV-seronegative. CDR3 nucleotide sequence: TGTTCCAGCACCCGGCTAGCGGGGGAAGAGACCCAGTACTTC. Its protein is CSSTRLAGEETQYF.